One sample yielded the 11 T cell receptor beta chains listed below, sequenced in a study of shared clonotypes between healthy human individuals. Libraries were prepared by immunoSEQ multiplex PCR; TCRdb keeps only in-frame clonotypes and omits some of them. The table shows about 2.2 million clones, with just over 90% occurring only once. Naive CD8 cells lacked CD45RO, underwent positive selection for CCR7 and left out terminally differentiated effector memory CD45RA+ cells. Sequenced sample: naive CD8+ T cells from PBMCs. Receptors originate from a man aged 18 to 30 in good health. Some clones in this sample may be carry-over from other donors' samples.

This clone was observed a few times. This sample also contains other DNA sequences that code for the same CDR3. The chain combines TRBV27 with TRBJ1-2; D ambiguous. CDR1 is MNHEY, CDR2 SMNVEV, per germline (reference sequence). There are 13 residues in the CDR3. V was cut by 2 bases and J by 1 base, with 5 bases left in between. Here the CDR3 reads CASSLRSNYGYTF. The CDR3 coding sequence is TGTGCCAGCAGTTTAAGGAGTAACTATGGCTACACCTTC.

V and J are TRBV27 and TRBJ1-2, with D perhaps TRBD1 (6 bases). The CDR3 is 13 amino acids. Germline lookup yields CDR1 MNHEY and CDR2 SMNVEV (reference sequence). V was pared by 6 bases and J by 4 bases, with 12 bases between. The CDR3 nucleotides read TGTGCCAGCAGCTCCGAGGACAGCTATGGCTACACCTTC. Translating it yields CASSSEDSYGYTF.

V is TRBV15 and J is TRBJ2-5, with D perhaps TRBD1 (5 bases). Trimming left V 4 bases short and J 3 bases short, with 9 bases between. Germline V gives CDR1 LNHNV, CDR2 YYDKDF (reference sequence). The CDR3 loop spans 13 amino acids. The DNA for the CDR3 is TGTGCCACCAGCATGACAGTAAAAGAGACCCAGTACTTC. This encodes CATSMTVKETQYF.

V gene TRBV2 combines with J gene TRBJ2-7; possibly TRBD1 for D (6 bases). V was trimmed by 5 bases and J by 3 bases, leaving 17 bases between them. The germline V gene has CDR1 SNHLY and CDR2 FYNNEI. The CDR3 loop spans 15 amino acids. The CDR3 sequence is CASSRRGTPNYEQYF. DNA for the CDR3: TGTGCCAGCAGTCGAAGAGGGACACCTAACTACGAGCAGTACTTC.

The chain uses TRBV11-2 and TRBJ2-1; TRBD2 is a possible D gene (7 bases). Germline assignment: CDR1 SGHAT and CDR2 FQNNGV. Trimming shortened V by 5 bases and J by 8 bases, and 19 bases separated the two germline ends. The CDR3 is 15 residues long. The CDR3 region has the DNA TGTGCCAGCAGCCTAGCAGGGGAGGGTTGGCATGAGCAGTTCTTC. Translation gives CASSLAGEGWHEQFF.

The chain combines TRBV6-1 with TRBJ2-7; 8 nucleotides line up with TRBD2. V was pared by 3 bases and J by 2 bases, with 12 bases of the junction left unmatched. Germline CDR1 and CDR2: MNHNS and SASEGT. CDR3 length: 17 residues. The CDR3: CASSDEARVAGPYEQYF. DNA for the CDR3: TGTGCCAGCAGTGATGAAGCTAGGGTAGCGGGACCCTACGAGCAGTACTTC.

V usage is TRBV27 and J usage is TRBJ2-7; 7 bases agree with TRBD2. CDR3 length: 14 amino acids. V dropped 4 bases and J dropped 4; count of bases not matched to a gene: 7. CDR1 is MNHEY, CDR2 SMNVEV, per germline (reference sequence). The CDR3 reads CASSSRGSYYEQYF. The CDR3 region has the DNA TGTGCCAGCAGTTCCCGCGGGAGTTATTACGAGCAGTACTTC.

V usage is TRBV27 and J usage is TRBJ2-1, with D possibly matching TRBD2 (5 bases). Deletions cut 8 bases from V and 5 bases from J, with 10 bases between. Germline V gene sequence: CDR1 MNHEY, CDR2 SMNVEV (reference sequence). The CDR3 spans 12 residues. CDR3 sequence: CASRREDNEQFF. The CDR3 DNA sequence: TGTGCCAGCCGCCGGGAAGACAATGAGCAGTTCTTC.

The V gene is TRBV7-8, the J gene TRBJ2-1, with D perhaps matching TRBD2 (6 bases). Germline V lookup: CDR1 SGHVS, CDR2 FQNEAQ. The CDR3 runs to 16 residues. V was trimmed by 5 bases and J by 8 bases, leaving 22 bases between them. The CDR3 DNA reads TGTGCCAGCAGCCCACCGGGACTCACCCCAGCCCATGAGCAGTTCTTC. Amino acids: CASSPPGLTPAHEQFF. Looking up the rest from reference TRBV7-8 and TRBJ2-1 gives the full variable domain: GAGVSQSPRYKVAKRGQDVALRCDPISGHVSLFWYQQALGQGPEFLTYFQNEAQLDKSGLPSDRFFAERPEGSVSTLKIQRTQQEDSAVYLCASSPPGLTPAHEQFFGPGTRLTVL.

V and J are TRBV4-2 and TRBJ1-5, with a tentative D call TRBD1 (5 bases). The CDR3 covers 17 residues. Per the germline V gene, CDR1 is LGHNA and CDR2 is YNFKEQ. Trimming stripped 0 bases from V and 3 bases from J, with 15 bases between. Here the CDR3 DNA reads TGTGCCAGCAGCCAAGACGTTCGGAGACAGCACAATCAGCCCCAGCATTTT. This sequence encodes CASSQDVRRQHNQPQHF.

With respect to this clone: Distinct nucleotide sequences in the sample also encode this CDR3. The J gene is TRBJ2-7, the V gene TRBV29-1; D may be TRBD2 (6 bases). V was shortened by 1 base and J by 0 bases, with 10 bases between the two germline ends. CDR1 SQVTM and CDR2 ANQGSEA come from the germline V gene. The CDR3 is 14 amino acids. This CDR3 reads CSVEASGSSYEQYF. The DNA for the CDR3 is TGCAGCGTTGAAGCATCCGGGAGCTCCTACGAGCAGTACTTC.